These 6 T cell receptor beta chains were all obtained from the same sample, sequenced in a study of T cells in Graves' hyperthyroidism and ophthalmopathy (dated by TCRdb to between 2019 and 2020). Libraries were constructed by multiplex PCR. The listed sequencing device is Illumina HiSeq 2000. TCR beta CDR3 regions were amplified from RNA transcripts. The first round of RT-PCR for the TCR CDR3 was performed with the HTBI primer set and the Qiagen OneStep RT-PCR kit. TCRdb's own reprocessing of the public reads used fastp at Q25 and MiXCR and kept productive beta chains. A single entry per CDR3 protein holds the most common genes and DNA from its merged rows. The sample data list 600,000 to 850,000 distinct CDR3 sequences, and roughly a sixth of these were observed just once. Roughly a sixth of the sample rests with the top ten. The sequencing input was blood. These receptors originate from a woman aged 45-65 years with Graves' hyperthyroidism that later progressed to Graves' ophthalmopathy.

The chain recombines TRBV9 with TRBJ2-2; 10 bases align to TRBD1. This CDR3 region has 16 residues. From germline, CDR1 is SGDLS and CDR2 YYNGEE. V dropped 0 bases and J dropped 4; count of bases not matched to a gene: 3. DNA of the CDR3: TGTGCCAGCAGCGTAGGACAGGGGGCCGTCACCGGGGAGCTGTTTTTT. Encoded protein: CASSVGQGAVTGELFF.

Comment on this clonotype: A read error is possible here, since a much larger clone lies one base away. Here the CDR3 omits its conserved ending phenylalanine or tryptophan, so a read error is the likely source. The V and J genes are TRBV7-2 and TRBJ1-5; TRBD1 might be the D (5 bases). Germline CDR1 reads SGHTA; CDR2 reads FQGNSA. Trimming left V 6 bases short and J 1 base short, with 7 bases between. The CDR3 runs 13 residues. CDR3 amino acids: CASREGSNQPQHL. The CDR3 DNA is TGTGCCAGCAGAGAGGGGAGCAATCAGCCCCAGCATCTT.

The chain links TRBV6-2 or TRBV6-3 to TRBJ2-1, with TRBD1 matching 7 bases. J gave up 1 base and V 5 bases, and 8 bases lay outside the gene matches. CDR1 and CDR2 (germline): MNHEY, SVGEGT. The CDR3 is 16 amino acids. The CDR3 is CASSPTGVLSYNEQFF. The CDR3 DNA follows: TGTGCCAGCAGTCCAACAGGGGTTCTGTCCTACAATGAGCAGTTCTTC.

This chain uses TRBV12-3 or TRBV12-4 with TRBJ1-2; 12 bases match TRBD1. The CDR3 consists of 16 residues. V trimming: 6 bases; J trimming: 0 bases; junction bases outside the gene matches: 5. In DNA, the CDR3 is TGTGCCAGCAGACCGGGACAGGGGGCGACTAACTATGGCTACACCTTC. It specifies CASRPGQGATNYGYTF.

This clonotype was observed a handful of times. The chain employs TRBV20-1 and TRBJ1-5, with no clear D. V was pared by 2 bases and J by 6 bases, with 14 bases between. CDR3 size: 14 residues. The germline V gene encodes CDR1 DFQATT and CDR2 SNEGSKA (reference sequence). The CDR3 coding sequence is TGCAGTGCTAGACCCTCGGGCGCGGGTCAGCCCCAGCATTTT. Protein sequence: CSARPSGAGQPQHF.

The chain recombines TRBV6-1 with TRBJ1-2, with 7 bases fitting TRBD1. The CDR3 extends over 15 amino acids. The V and J ends lost 3 bases and 7 bases, in that order; junction bases with no gene match: 11. Per the germline V gene, CDR1 is MNHNS and CDR2 is SASEGT. Here the CDR3 reads CASSDPTTGTVGYTF. The DNA of the CDR3 is TGTGCCAGCAGTGATCCAACGACAGGGACGGTTGGCTACACCTTC.